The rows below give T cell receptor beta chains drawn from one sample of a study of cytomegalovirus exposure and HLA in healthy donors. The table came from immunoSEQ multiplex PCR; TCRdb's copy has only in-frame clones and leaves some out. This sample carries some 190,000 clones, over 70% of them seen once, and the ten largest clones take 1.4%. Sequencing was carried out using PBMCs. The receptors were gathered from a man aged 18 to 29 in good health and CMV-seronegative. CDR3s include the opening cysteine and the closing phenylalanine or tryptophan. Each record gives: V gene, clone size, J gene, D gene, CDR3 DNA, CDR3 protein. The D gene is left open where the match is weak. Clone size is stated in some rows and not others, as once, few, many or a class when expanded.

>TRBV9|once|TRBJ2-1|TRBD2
TGTGCCAGCAGCGTAGCTAGGACTAGCGGGGCGGGCTTGGATGAGCAGTTCTTC
CASSVARTSGAGLDEQFF
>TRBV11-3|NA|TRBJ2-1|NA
TGTGCCAGCAGCTCCCGGACTACTTTCTACAATGAGCAGTTCTTC
CASSSRTTFYNEQFF
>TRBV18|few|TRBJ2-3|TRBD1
TGTGCCAGCTCACCCCTCGGGGCAGGGGGCAAGTCAGATACGCAGTATTTT
CASSPLGAGGKSDTQYF
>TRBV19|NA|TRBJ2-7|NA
TGTGCCAGTAGTATAGGGGCAGCTACGACCTACGAGCAGTACTTC
CASSIGAATTYEQYF
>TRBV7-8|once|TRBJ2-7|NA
TGTGCCAGCAGCTTAACACAGCACCAGACCTACGAGCAGTACTTC
CASSLTQHQTYEQYF
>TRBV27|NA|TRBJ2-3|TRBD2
TGTGCCAGCACTCCGCGCGGGAGGTCAGATACGCAGTATTTT
CASTPRGRSDTQYF
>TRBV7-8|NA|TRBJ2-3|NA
TGTGCCAGCAGAGAGGACGGACACTTCCGCGATACGCAGTATTTT
CASREDGHFRDTQYF
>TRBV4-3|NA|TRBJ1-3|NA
TGCGCCAGCAGCCAAGTTCAGGGATCAGGAAACACCATATATTTT
CASSQVQGSGNTIYF
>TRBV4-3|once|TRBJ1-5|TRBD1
TGCGCCAGCAGCCTACGATTTGGAGAGACAGGGGGCAATCAGCCCCAGCATTTT
CASSLRFGETGGNQPQHF
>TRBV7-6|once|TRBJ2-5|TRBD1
TGTGCCAGCAGCCCCGGGACAGCTCTGACCCAGTACTTC
CASSPGTALTQYF
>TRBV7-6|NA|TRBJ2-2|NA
TGTGCCAGCACCAGTTCAGGGTTCGGGGAGCTGTTTTTT
CASTSSGFGELFF
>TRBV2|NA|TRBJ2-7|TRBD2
TGTGCCAGCAGATACAACCTGGCGGGGGGGCGTGGCGAGCAGTACTTC
CASRYNLAGGRGEQYF
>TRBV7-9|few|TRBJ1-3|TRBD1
TGTGCCAGCAGCTCCGGGACAGGCTCTGGAAACACCATATATTTT
CASSSGTGSGNTIYF
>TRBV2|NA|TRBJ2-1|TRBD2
TGTGCCAGCAAAATGGAGGGAGGGCCAACGGGGGAGCAGTTCTTC
CASKMEGGPTGEQFF
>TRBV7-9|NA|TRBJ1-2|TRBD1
TGTTCCAGCAGCTTAGCGGGACAGGTGTACTATGGCTACACCTTC
CSSSLAGQVYYGYTF
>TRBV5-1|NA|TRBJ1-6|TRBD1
TGCGCCAGCAGCTTGGGGGACAGCTCCTATAATTCACCCCTCCACTTT
CASSLGDSSYNSPLHF
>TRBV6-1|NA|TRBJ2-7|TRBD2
TGTGCCAGCAGTGTGGAGACTAGCGCCTACGAGCAGTACTTC
CASSVETSAYEQYF
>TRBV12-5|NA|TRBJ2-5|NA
TGTGCTAGTGGTTTGTTAACGGGGCCCCTCGGGAGGACCCAGTACTTC
CASGLLTGPLGRTQYF
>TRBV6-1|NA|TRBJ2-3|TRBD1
TGTGCCAGCAGTGAGGCCGGGACAGGGGGCGCAGATACGCAGTATTTT
CASSEAGTGGADTQYF
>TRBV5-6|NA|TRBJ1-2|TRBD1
TGTGCCAGCAGCACTCTGGGACAGGGAGGAAGTGGCTACACCTTC
CASSTLGQGGSGYTF
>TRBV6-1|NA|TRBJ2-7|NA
TGTGCCAGCAGTGAGGGTGAGGAAGTTCGCTACGAGCAGTACTTC
CASSEGEEVRYEQYF
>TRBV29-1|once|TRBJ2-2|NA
TGCAGCGTTAGCCCGGGAGTAACCGGGGAGCTGTTTTTT
CSVSPGVTGELFF
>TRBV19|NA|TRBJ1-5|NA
TGTGCCAGTAGTATAGGACAGCCATACAATCAGCCCCAGCATTTT
CASSIGQPYNQPQHF
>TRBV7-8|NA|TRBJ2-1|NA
TGTGCCAGCAGCCCCGCGGGTCGTGAGCAGTTCTTC
CASSPAGREQFF
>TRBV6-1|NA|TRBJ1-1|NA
TGTGCCAGCAGTCTGACACCTTTTTTATCGGCTTTCTTT
CASSLTPFLSAFF
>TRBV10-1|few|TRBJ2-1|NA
TGCGCCAGTGATCTGGGGCGGGGTTCGTCAGATGAGCAGTTCTTC
CASDLGRGSSDEQFF
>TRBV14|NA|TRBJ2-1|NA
TGTGCCAGCAGCCAAGGGTTCGGCTCAGGGCGGTATGAGCAGTTCTTC
CASSQGFGSGRYEQFF
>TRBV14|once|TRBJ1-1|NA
TGTGCCAGCAGTTTGAGCGGTAGTCGCACTGAAGCTTTCTTT
CASSLSGSRTEAFF
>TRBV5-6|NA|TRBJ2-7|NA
TGTGCCAGCAGCGTCGGACTTTACGAGCAGTACTTC
CASSVGLYEQYF